Presented here are 17 T cell receptor beta chains from one specimen sequenced in a study of response to subunit inactivated influenza vaccine. TCRdb reanalysed the RT-PCR reads using MiXCR and keeps one entry per CDR3 protein. The repertoire holds roughly 570,000 distinct CDR3 sequences, with roughly 13% as singletons. The specimen was PBMCs from blood, collected 40 to 50 days after vaccination. The receptors shown here come from a man aged 50 to 60 who received an inactivated influenza vaccine.

V usage is TRBV7-2 and J usage is TRBJ2-7, with TRBD2 matching 7 bases. CDR3 length: 15 residues. Trimming cost V 0 bases and J 2 bases; bases outside gene matches: 4. CDR1 and CDR2 (germline): SGHTA, FQGNSA. In DNA, the CDR3 is TGTGCCAGCAGCTTAGCTACTAGCGCTGCCTACGAGCAGTACTTC. It translates to CASSLATSAAYEQYF.

The chain carries TRBV11-3 and TRBJ2-7, with 7 bases aligning to TRBD1. Germline values: CDR1 SGHNT, CDR2 YENEEA. V lost 8 bases, J lost 2 bases, and 6 bases stayed unmatched. CDR3 length equals 13 residues. CDR3 sequence reads: CASGSGGTYEQYF. In DNA form, the CDR3 reads TGTGCCAGCGGATCAGGGGGTACCTACGAGCAGTACTTC.

This clonotype was counted only a few times. The rearrangement joins TRBV9 to TRBJ2-1; D unclear. The CDR3 runs 12 residues. Per the germline V gene, CDR1 is SGDLS and CDR2 is YYNGEE. Trimming cost V 7 bases and J 3 bases, with 8 bases left between them. The CDR3 nucleotides read TGTGCCAGCTCGGTAAACTACAATGAGCAGTTCTTC. It specifies CASSVNYNEQFF.

The rearrangement links TRBV7-8 to TRBJ2-5, with TRBD2 as a possible D gene (5 bases). The length of the CDR3 is 15 residues. Germline assignment: CDR1 SGHVS and CDR2 FQNEAQ. The germline V and J ends were trimmed by 5 bases and 4 bases, with 17 bases remaining between them. The CDR3 here is CASSPGGELRETQYF. The CDR3 region has the DNA TGTGCCAGCAGCCCCGGTGGGGAGCTGAGAGAGACCCAGTACTTC.

J is TRBJ2-5 and V is TRBV4-1; D is perhaps TRBD1 or TRBD2 (6 bases each). Germline CDR1 and CDR2: MGHRA and YSYEKL. Trimming stripped 3 bases from V and 5 bases from J, with 19 bases between. The CDR3 covers 16 residues. CDR3 sequence (DNA): TGCGCCAGCAGCCATACAATGGGGGCCGCGGGGGAGACCCAGTACTTC. It yields the protein CASSHTMGAAGETQYF.

There are many counts of this clonotype. Compared with germline, one end of the junction differs, possibly owing to a read error. The chain recombines TRBV20-1 with TRBJ2-5; TRBD2 matches 8 bases. CDR3 length: 12 amino acids. Per the germline V gene, CDR1 is DFQATT and CDR2 is SNEGSKA (reference sequence). CDR3 bases: TGCAGTGCTAGGCTCCCGGGACTAGTTGGGGGATTC. Amino acid sequence: CSARLPGLVGGF.

V and J are TRBV12-3 or TRBV12-4 and TRBJ2-2, with no clear D. V gave up 5 bases and J gave up 7 bases, with 14 bases separating them. The length of the CDR3 is 14 residues. In DNA, the CDR3 is TGTGCCAGCAGTAAAGGACCCCCTTACGGGGAGCTGTTTTTT. Protein: CASSKGPPYGELFF.

V gene TRBV4-2 combines with J gene TRBJ2-3; 9 bases are shared with TRBD2. This CDR3 is built from 15 residues. Germline V lookup: CDR1 LGHNA, CDR2 YNFKEQ. V was clipped by 0 bases and J by 7 bases; unmatched bases: 5. The CDR3 reads CASSQDGGGANTQYF. Written as DNA, the CDR3 is TGTGCCAGCAGCCAAGATGGCGGGGGGGCAAATACGCAGTATTTT.

The chain recombines TRBV30 with TRBJ1-6; 7 bases map to TRBD1. The CDR3 loop spans 14 amino acids. J was trimmed by 8 bases and V by 4 bases; bases with no gene match: 8. In germline, CDR1 is GTSNPN, CDR2 SVGIG (reference sequence). The CDR3 coding sequence is TGTGCCTGGAACATACAGGGGTCCTATTCACCCCTCCACTTT. This translates into CAWNIQGSYSPLHF. Variable domain in full (rest from reference TRBV30 and TRBJ1-6): SQTIHQWPATLVQPVGSPLSLECTVEGTSNPNLYWYRQAAGRGLQLLFYSVGIGQISSEVPQNLSASRPQDRQFILSSKKLLLSDSGFYLCAWNIQGSYSPLHFGNGTRLTVT.

This chain uses TRBV5-1 with TRBJ2-7; D perhaps matches TRBD1 (6 bases). V shed 4 bases and J shed 3 bases, with 17 bases lying between them. The CDR3 is 15 amino acids. Looked up from germline, CDR1 is SGHRS and CDR2 is YFSETQ. The CDR3 nucleotides read TGCGCCAGCAGCACAGGGTCACAGGGATTCTACGAGCAGTACTTC. Protein sequence: CASSTGSQGFYEQYF.

The J gene is TRBJ2-7, the V gene TRBV5-1; 7 bases agree with TRBD1. Germline CDR1 is SGHRS and CDR2 is YFSETQ. CDR3 length equals 15 residues. With 4 bases clipped from V and 3 bases from J, the junction kept 10 bases outside the gene matches. CDR3 protein: CASSPTGQRDYEQYF. The CDR3 nucleotides are TGCGCCAGCAGCCCGACGGGACAGAGGGACTACGAGCAGTACTTC.

This clonotype has ten or more counts. The chain joins TRBV11-2 to TRBJ2-1; D not resolved. With 1 base removed from V and 4 bases from J, the gap between germline ends came to 8 bases. Germline CDR1 SGHAT, CDR2 FQNNGV. The CDR3 is 14 amino acids. The CDR3 region has the DNA TGTGCCAGCAGCTTAGTGGGCAGTTACAATGAGCAGTTCTTC. It encodes CASSLVGSYNEQFF.

This clonotype turned up a few times. The chain recombines TRBV7-2 with TRBJ1-1; D is ambiguous. V shed 3 bases and J shed 5 bases, with 13 bases lying between them. The germline V gene encodes CDR1 SGHTA and CDR2 FQGNSA. The CDR3 spans 14 residues. CDR3 sequence reads: CASSFGEVRTEAFF. DNA for the CDR3: TGTGCCAGCAGCTTCGGGGAGGTAAGGACTGAAGCTTTCTTT.

V and J are TRBV7-9 and TRBJ1-5; TRBD1 aligns across 10 bases. The CDR3 is 17 residues long. Germline CDR1 SEHNR, CDR2 FQNEAQ (reference sequence). With 2 bases clipped from V and 6 bases from J, the junction kept 10 bases outside the gene matches. CDR3 amino acids: CASSLWPGQGLSQPQHF. The DNA of the CDR3 is TGTGCCAGCAGCTTATGGCCGGGACAGGGGCTTAGTCAGCCCCAGCATTTT.

V gene TRBV11-2 combines with J gene TRBJ2-7, with 10 nucleotides matching TRBD1. The CDR3 runs to 15 residues. Looked up from germline, CDR1 is SGHAT and CDR2 is FQNNGV. V lost 1 base and J lost 4; bases outside the gene matches: 4. The chain's CDR3 is CASSLVGTGVYEQYF. Written as DNA, the CDR3 is TGTGCCAGCAGCTTAGTCGGGACAGGGGTGTACGAGCAGTACTTC.

This clonotype was found many times. The CDR3 sequence is CSVEQAPDTQYF. The CDR3 coding sequence is TGCAGCGTTGAGCAGGCGCCAGATACGCAGTATTTT. V gene TRBV29-1 combines with J gene TRBJ2-3; no clear D. V gave up 3 bases and J gave up 4 bases, with 8 bases separating them. CDR3 size: 12 residues. The germline V gene encodes CDR1 SQVTM and CDR2 ANQGSEA.

This clonotype was observed a handful of times. V and J are TRBV28 and TRBJ2-1; D assignment may be TRBD1 or TRBD2 (6 bases each). Germline-derived CDR1 and CDR2 are MDHEN and SYDVKM. CDR3 length: 15 amino acids. V lost 6 bases and J lost 3, with 15 bases in between. The CDR3 spells CASRIGKGGYNEQFF. For the CDR3, the DNA is TGTGCCAGCAGGATAGGGAAGGGGGGCTACAATGAGCAGTTCTTC.